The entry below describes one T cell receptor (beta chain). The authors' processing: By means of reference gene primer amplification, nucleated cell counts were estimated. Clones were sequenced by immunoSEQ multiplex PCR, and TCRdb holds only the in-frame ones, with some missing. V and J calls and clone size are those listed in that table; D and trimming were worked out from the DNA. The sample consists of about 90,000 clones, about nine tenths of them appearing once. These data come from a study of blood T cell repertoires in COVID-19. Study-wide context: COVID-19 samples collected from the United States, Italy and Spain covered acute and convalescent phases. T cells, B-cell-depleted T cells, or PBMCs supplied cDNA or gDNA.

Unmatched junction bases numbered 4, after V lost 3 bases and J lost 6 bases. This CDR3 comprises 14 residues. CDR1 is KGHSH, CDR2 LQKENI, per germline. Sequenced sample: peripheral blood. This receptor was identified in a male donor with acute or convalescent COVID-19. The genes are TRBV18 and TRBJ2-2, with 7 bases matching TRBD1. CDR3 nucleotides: TGTGCCAGCTCACCGACAGGGACAGCCGGGGAGCTGTTTTTT. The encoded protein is CASSPTGTAGELFF. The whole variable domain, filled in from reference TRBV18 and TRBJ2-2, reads NAGVMQNPRHLVRRRGQEARLRCSPMKGHSHVYWYRQLPEEGLKFMVYLQKENIIDESGMPKERFSAEFPKEGPSILRIQQVVRGDSAAYFCASSPTGTAGELFFGEGSRLTVL.